These T cell receptor beta chains were read from a single sample in a study of PD-L1 blockade in urothelial cancer. Measured with immunoSEQ multiplex PCR; TCRdb has only the in-frame clones, and not every one. In the table there are more than 30,000 clones, approximately 90% of which are singletons. This material consisted of PBMCs, taken around atezolizumab (anti-PD-L1) treatment. The receptor source for this set is a man in his 60s with urothelial cancer. The CDR3 runs from the conserved cysteine through the conserved F or W. A D gene is named only where the DNA matches it firmly. Size is stated for part of the rows, as once, few or many counts, or as a class when the clone is expanded.

d_gene	abundance	v_gene	j_gene	CDR3aa	CDR3nt
.	.	TRBV6-5	TRBJ2-2	CASSYVGEATGELFF	TGTGCCAGCAGTTACGTCGGGGAAGCGACCGGGGAGCTGTTTTTT
TRBD1	.	TRBV11-3	TRBJ2-6	CASNGQGVSGANVLTF	TGTGCCAGCAACGGACAGGGGGTCTCTGGGGCCAACGTCCTGACTTTC
.	.	TRBV9	TRBJ1-3	CASSVGGAGNTIYF	TGTGCCAGCAGCGTAGGCGGGGCTGGAAACACCATATATTTT
TRBD1	.	TRBV18	TRBJ2-7	CASSPPGQGSYEQYF	TGTGCCAGCTCACCACCGGGACAGGGGTCCTACGAGCAGTACTTC
.	.	TRBV4-3	TRBJ2-5	CASSQTIDSQETQYF	TGCGCCAGCAGCCAAACCATAGACAGCCAAGAGACCCAGTACTTC
TRBD2	.	TRBV19	TRBJ2-3	CASSRGLAGGPEDTQYF	TGTGCCAGTAGTAGGGGACTAGCGGGAGGGCCGGAGGATACGCAGTATTTT
TRBD2	.	TRBV7-9	TRBJ2-7	CASSFRTSGRDEQYF	TGTGCCAGCAGCTTCCGGACTAGCGGGAGAGATGAGCAGTACTTC
.	.	TRBV5-6	TRBJ2-2	CASSAKPGLPLFF	TGTGCCAGCAGCGCCAAGCCGGGACTTCCTCTGTTTTTT
TRBD1	.	TRBV5-1	TRBJ1-3	CASSSRQGSGNTIYF	TGCGCCAGCAGCTCACGACAGGGCTCTGGAAACACCATATATTTT
TRBD2	.	TRBV27	TRBJ2-7	CASSYGGGANEQYF	TGTGCCAGCAGTTATGGCGGGGGGGCCAACGAGCAGTACTTC
TRBD2	.	TRBV29-1	TRBJ2-1	CSVVGTSTYNEQFF	TGCAGCGTTGTTGGGACTAGCACCTACAATGAGCAGTTCTTC
TRBD2	.	TRBV10-2	TRBJ2-3	CASSSGLAGLRVEDTQYF	TGCGCCAGCTCCTCCGGACTAGCGGGACTACGGGTTGAAGATACGCAGTATTTT
.	.	TRBV5-1	TRBJ2-1	CASSFLNNEQFF	TGCGCCAGCAGCTTCCTTAACAATGAGCAGTTCTTC
TRBD2	.	TRBV6-4	TRBJ2-2	CASRTGGTNGELFF	TGTGCCAGCAGGACGGGAGGCACCAACGGGGAGCTGTTTTTT
TRBD1	.	TRBV9	TRBJ1-1	CASSPRTPRQGDTEAFF	TGTGCCAGCAGCCCCCGTACCCCCCGACAGGGGGACACTGAAGCTTTCTTT
.	.	TRBV28	TRBJ2-7	CASSLAANIFRGQYF	TGTGCCAGCAGTTTAGCAGCGAATATATTCCGGGGGCAGTACTTC
.	.	TRBV21-1	TRBJ2-4	CASSSPRDDREADKNIQYF	TGTGCCAGCAGCAGCCCCAGGGATGACAGGGAAGCCGACAAAAACATTCAGTACTTC
TRBD1	.	TRBV6-6	TRBJ1-1	CASSVWDRGLTEAFF	TGTGCCAGCAGTGTATGGGACAGAGGTCTCACTGAAGCTTTCTTT
.	once	TRBV19	TRBJ2-2	CASDKTRSTGELFF	TGTGCCAGTGACAAGACTAGATCCACCGGGGAGCTGTTTTTT
.	.	TRBV18	TRBJ2-3	CASSPGPSDTQYF	TGTGCCAGCTCACCGGGCCCCTCAGATACGCAGTATTTT
.	.	TRBV5-4	TRBJ2-2	CASSYGDNAGELFF	TGTGCCAGCAGCTACGGCGACAATGCCGGGGAGCTGTTTTTT
.	.	TRBV19	TRBJ1-6	CASTKRQEVGSPLHF	TGTGCCAGTACGAAACGACAGGAGGTCGGTTCACCCCTCCACTTT
.	.	TRBV2	TRBJ2-3	CASRRLETNTDTQYF	TGTGCCAGCAGGAGACTCGAAACAAACACAGATACGCAGTATTTT
.	once	TRBV19	TRBJ1-2	CASSRPGLMDGYTF	TGTGCCAGTAGCAGGCCTGGTTTGATGGATGGCTACACCTTC
TRBD1	once	TRBV27	TRBJ1-4	CASSSLGQLNEKLFF	TGTGCCAGCAGTTCACTGGGACAGCTGAATGAAAAACTGTTTTTT
.	.	TRBV7-2	TRBJ1-5	CASSSAGGNQPQHF	TGTGCCAGCAGCTCAGCAGGCGGGAATCAGCCCCAGCATTTT
TRBD1	once	TRBV28	TRBJ2-7	CASTKRQGKNYEQYF	TGTGCCAGCACCAAACGACAGGGCAAGAACTACGAGCAGTACTTC
.	.	TRBV5-6	TRBJ2-2	CASSLRLATGELFF	TGTGCCAGCAGCTTGCGACTGGCCACCGGGGAGCTGTTTTTT
TRBD1	.	TRBV27	TRBJ2-2	CASRAGTGPGELFF	TGTGCCAGCAGGGCCGGGACAGGGCCCGGGGAGCTGTTTTTT
.	.	TRBV28	TRBJ1-4	CASSLSGIREKLFF	TGTGCCAGCAGTTTATCGGGTATTCGGGAAAAACTGTTTTTT
TRBD1	.	TRBV27	TRBJ2-3	CASRTGGNTQYF	TGTGCCTCCCGGACAGGGGGAAATACGCAGTATTTT
TRBD1	.	TRBV27	TRBJ1-5	CASRIGQGSNQPQHF	TGTGCCAGCAGAATCGGACAGGGAAGCAATCAGCCCCAGCATTTT
TRBD2	once	TRBV9	TRBJ2-5	CASSVATSGGRQETQYF	TGTGCCAGCAGCGTAGCTACGAGCGGGGGGCGCCAAGAGACCCAGTACTTC
TRBD2	.	TRBV9	TRBJ2-3	CASSARLAGGTDTQYF	TGTGCCAGCAGCGCACGACTAGCGGGAGGCACAGATACGCAGTATTTT
.	.	TRBV29-1	TRBJ1-1	CSAHRVAEAFF	TGCAGCGCCCACAGGGTCGCTGAAGCTTTCTTT
TRBD1	once	TRBV6-1	TRBJ1-2	CASRPTGAHYGYTF	TGTGCCAGCAGGCCTACAGGGGCCCACTATGGCTACACCTTC
.	.	TRBV18	TRBJ2-5	CASSPRSSQETQYF	TGTGCCAGCTCACCAAGATCTAGCCAAGAGACCCAGTACTTC
.	.	TRBV5-1	TRBJ2-3	CASSLGASFTDTQYF	TGCGCCAGCAGCTTGGGAGCCTCTTTCACAGATACGCAGTATTTT
.	.	TRBV10-3	TRBJ1-5	CAISEAAYQPQHF	TGTGCCATCAGTGAAGCGGCCTATCAGCCCCAGCATTTT